A single sample gave rise to the 11 T cell receptor beta chains below, sequenced in a study of CD8 T cells in ankylosing spondylitis. Each CDR3 protein gets one entry after TCRdb re-called the 5' RACE reads with MiXCR. The sample includes some 200,000 distinct CDR3 sequences, 13% of them seen just once. The sequenced material came from blood, either unsorted or a sorted T cell fraction (not recorded which). The receptors were gathered from a male donor with ankylosing spondylitis or in good health (not recorded which).

The V call is TRBV7-9, the J call TRBJ2-1; D gene ambiguous. Looked up from germline, CDR1 is SEHNR and CDR2 is FQNEAQ (reference sequence). CDR3 length: 17 amino acids. Trimming cost V 3 bases and J 7 bases, with 22 bases left between them. The DNA for the CDR3 is TGTGCCAGCAGCTTGTCTACGTTAGGGAATTGGTTAAATGAGCAGTTCTTC. Translating gives CASSLSTLGNWLNEQFF.

At least ten counts were recorded for this clonotype. The rearrangement joins TRBV27 to TRBJ1-1; D is possibly TRBD1 (6 bases). The CDR3 sequence is 13 residues long. Deletions cut 3 bases from V and 5 bases from J, with 10 bases between. Looked up from germline, CDR1 is MNHEY and CDR2 is SMNVEV (reference sequence). CDR3 residues: CASSLGGRTEAFF. The CDR3 DNA is TGTGCCAGCAGTTTGGGGGGGCGGACTGAAGCTTTCTTT.

This clonotype qualifies as medium-sized. The gene calls are TRBV29-1 and TRBJ2-3; the D gene is possibly TRBD1 (6 bases). CDR3 length: 13 amino acids. Deletions cut 4 bases from V and 2 bases from J, with 10 bases between. Germline V gene lookup returns CDR1 SQVTM and CDR2 ANQGSEA. DNA of the CDR3: TGCAGCGTTGTACAGGGCATCACAGATACGCAGTATTTT. This gives the protein CSVVQGITDTQYF.

There are a few counts of this clonotype. The chain employs TRBV3-1 and TRBJ2-5; tentative D call: TRBD1 (6 bases). The CDR3 is made up of 16 amino acids. Germline values: CDR1 LGHDT, CDR2 YNNKEL (reference sequence). V lost 1 base and J lost 1, with 13 bases in between. DNA of the CDR3: TGTGCCAGCAGCCAAGGAGGGGGACCCGTCCAAGAGACCCAGTACTTC. Amino acid sequence: CASSQGGGPVQETQYF.

This clonotype was counted between two and nine times. This chain joins TRBV7-9 and TRBJ2-7; maybe TRBD1 (5 bases). Trimming removed 1 base at V and 0 bases at J, with 10 bases between. Germline CDR1 SEHNR, CDR2 FQNEAQ (reference sequence). The CDR3 length is 15 residues. The CDR3 DNA reads TGTGCCAGCAGCTTAGTGGGGCCTCACTCCTACGAGCAGTACTTC. Translating gives CASSLVGPHSYEQYF.

The chain recombines TRBV29-1 with TRBJ1-2, with TRBD1 matching over 11 bases. The CDR3 has 13 residues. In germline, CDR1 is SQVTM, CDR2 ANQGSEA. V shed 7 bases and J 2 bases; nucleotides not matched to a gene: 3. CDR3 nucleotides: TGCAGCGGGGGACAGGGGGGGAACTATGGCTACACCTTC. It is translated as CSGGQGGNYGYTF. The full variable domain, completed using reference TRBV29-1 and TRBJ1-2, is SAVISQKPSRDICQRGTSLTIQCQVDSQVTMMFWYRQQPGQSLTLIATANQGSEATYESGFVIDKFPISRPNLTFSTLTVSNMSPEDSSIYLCSGGQGGNYGYTFGSGTRLTVV.

This clonotype was seen a few times. The chain combines TRBV27 with TRBJ2-5, with 8 positions matching TRBD1. The CDR3 is 13 residues long. Germline CDR1 MNHEY, CDR2 SMNVEV (reference sequence). V was pared by 2 bases and J by 5 bases, with 1 base of the junction left unmatched. The chain's CDR3 is CASSLGQGETQYF. The CDR3 DNA reads TGTGCCAGCAGTTTAGGACAGGGTGAGACCCAGTACTTC.

This chain uses TRBV24-1 with TRBJ2-3; the match to TRBD2 covers 9 bases. The V gene end was trimmed by 3 bases and the J gene end by 0 bases; junction bases not matched to a gene: 6. Looked up from germline, CDR1 is KGHDR and CDR2 is SFDVKD. This CDR3 is built from 17 residues. CDR3 sequence (DNA): TGTGCCACCAGTGATCGGGCTAGCGGGATGAGCACAGATACGCAGTATTTT. Its translation is CATSDRASGMSTDTQYF.

This clonotype was detected a few times. The gene calls are TRBV7-6 and TRBJ2-7; possibly TRBD1 for D (5 bases). The V gene lost 6 bases and the J gene lost 3 bases, with 18 bases spanning the gap. This CDR3 has 15 amino acids. The germline gives CDR1 SGHVS, CDR2 FNYEAQ. The CDR3, as DNA: TGTGCCAGCAGTCGCTCCCTGGGGCGGATCTACGAGCAGTACTTC. It yields the protein CASSRSLGRIYEQYF.

This clonotype was recorded many times. The chain has TRBV3-1 and TRBJ1-1; 7 nucleotides agree with TRBD1. The CDR3 covers 15 residues. Germline CDR1 is LGHDT and CDR2 is YNNKEL (reference sequence). V lost 4 bases, J lost 8 bases, and 13 bases stayed unmatched. CDR3 nucleotides: TGTGCCAGCAGCCCCGGGACAGTAGAAGATCCAGAAGCTTTCTTT. As protein: CASSPGTVEDPEAFF.

This clonotype has a handful of counts. The chain uses TRBV10-3 and TRBJ2-3; D possibly corresponds to TRBD2 (6 bases). This CDR3 region has 13 residues. CDR1 and CDR2 (germline): ENHRY, SYGVKD. V was cut by 8 bases and J by 5 bases, with 14 bases left in between. CDR3 nucleotides: TGTGCCATCGAGGGTAGGGGAGGAGATACGCAGTATTTT. This gives the protein CAIEGRGGDTQYF.